One and the same sample provided the 20 T cell receptor beta chains below, sequenced in a study of Ad26.COV2.S vaccination and SARS-CoV-2 variants. Profiled with immunoSEQ multiplex PCR; TCRdb holds only in-frame clones, not every one. The profile covers about 400,000 clones, with approximately 87% appearing a single time and around 3.6% taken by the ten largest. Treatment denoted: 15 to 20 received Ad26.COV2.S at low or high dose, single or two shots; 5 received placebo; per-sample allocation not given. Specimen acquisition occurred on day 63 following the initial vaccine or placebo injection. Material: peripheral blood, obtained in a trial of Ad26.COV2.S vaccine versus placebo. These receptors were taken from a person between 18 and 65 years old who received the Ad26.COV2.S COVID-19 vaccine or a placebo.

In its sample, this clone was seen once. This chain links TRBV7-9 with TRBJ1-1; D not resolved. Trimming pared 0 bases from V and 3 bases from J, leaving 14 bases between. There are 16 residues in the CDR3. The V gene's germline CDR1 is SEHNR and CDR2 FQNEAQ (reference sequence). CDR3 in DNA: TGTGCCAGCAGCTTAGCGCCGGCCAGGTGGGACACTGAAGCTTTCTTT. This gives the protein CASSLAPARWDTEAFF.

The chain employs TRBV4-2 and TRBJ2-7; D gene unclear. The CDR3 is 16 amino acids. CDR1 and CDR2 (germline): LGHNA, YNFKEQ. V lost 0 bases to trimming and J lost 3 bases, with 15 bases between them. Here the CDR3 reads CASSQDWRSPFYEQYF. CDR3 in DNA: TGTGCCAGCAGCCAAGATTGGCGGTCCCCCTTCTACGAGCAGTACTTC.

The CDR3 reads CAISESEGMRETQYF. Written as DNA, the CDR3 is TGTGCCATCAGTGAGTCGGAGGGTATGAGGGAGACCCAGTACTTC. The chain couples TRBV10-3 to TRBJ2-5; tentative D call: TRBD2 (6 bases). V was pared by 0 bases and J by 5 bases, with 13 bases between. Germline V lookup: CDR1 ENHRY, CDR2 SYGVKD. The CDR3 has 15 residues.

This sequence joins TRBV10-3 and TRBJ2-2; 9 nucleotides match TRBD1. Looked up from germline, CDR1 is ENHRY and CDR2 is SYGVKD. This CDR3 is built from 18 residues. The V segment lost 6 bases and the J segment 1 base; nucleotides outside the gene matches: 12. CDR3 bases: TGTGCCATCAGGACGGGACAGGGTAGGAGAGGGAACACCGGGGAGCTGTTTTTT. Amino acids: CAIRTGQGRRGNTGELFF.

This clone occurred once. The chain employs TRBV9 and TRBJ2-1, with D unclear. The CDR3 is 15 amino acids. Germline V gene sequence: CDR1 SGDLS, CDR2 YYNGEE. V lost 1 base to trimming and J lost 0 bases, with 8 bases between them. As DNA, the CDR3 is TGTGCCAGCAGCGTACTTGAAAGCTCCTACAATGAGCAGTTCTTC. Translated: CASSVLESSYNEQFF.

V is TRBV19 and J is TRBJ1-5, with D possibly being TRBD1 (5 bases). This CDR3 has 15 amino acids. In germline, CDR1 is LNHDA, CDR2 SQIVND (reference sequence). V dropped 3 bases and J dropped 4 bases, with 13 bases sitting between them. CDR3 coding DNA: TGTGCCAGTAGTATTGTCGACAGTCTTAATCAGCCCCAGCATTTT. Amino acids: CASSIVDSLNQPQHF. The variable domain in full, completed from reference TRBV19 and TRBJ1-5, reads DGGITQSPKYLFRKEGQNVTLSCEQNLNHDAMYWYRQDPGQGLRLIYYSQIVNDFQKGDIAEGYSVSREKKESFPLTVTSAQKNPTAFYLCASSIVDSLNQPQHFGDGTRLSIL.

V is TRBV6-1 and J is TRBJ1-1; D possibly corresponds to TRBD1 (5 bases). This CDR3 comprises 16 residues. Looked up from germline, CDR1 is MNHNS and CDR2 is SASEGT. Trimming shortened V by 1 base and J by 2 bases, and 14 bases separated the two germline ends. This CDR3 is CASSEVGRGTNTEAFF. CDR3 coding DNA: TGTGCCAGCAGTGAAGTGGGGCGGGGAACAAACACTGAAGCTTTCTTT.

This clone was detected once. The chain joins TRBV9 to TRBJ2-5; 9 bases line up with TRBD1. V dropped 4 bases and J dropped 6; count of bases not matched to a gene: 7. The CDR3 spans 14 residues. CDR1 and CDR2 from the germline V gene are SGDLS and YYNGEE. The CDR3 DNA is TGTGCCAGCAGCAAGGGACAGGGCTTGCAGACCCAGTACTTC. Translation gives CASSKGQGLQTQYF.

V and J are TRBV4-3 and TRBJ2-2; D is possibly TRBD1 or TRBD2 (5 bases each). Germline V gives CDR1 LGHNA, CDR2 YSLEER. This CDR3 is 14 amino acids long. V was trimmed by 3 bases and J by 6 bases, leaving 11 bases between them. CDR3 in DNA: TGCGCCAGCAGCCACGCAGGGAGCGCCGGGGAGCTGTTTTTT. Amino acids: CASSHAGSAGELFF.

The chain has TRBV11-3 and TRBJ2-3; tentative D call: TRBD1 (6 bases). The CDR3 is 14 amino acids. From germline, CDR1 is SGHNT and CDR2 YENEEA. Trimming stripped 5 bases from V and 4 bases from J, with 13 bases between. CDR3 residues: CASSEGDLADTQYF. DNA of the CDR3: TGTGCCAGCAGCGAGGGGGACCTCGCAGATACGCAGTATTTT. Using reference TRBV11-3 and TRBJ2-3 for the parts outside the CDR3, the full variable domain is EAGVVQSPRYKIIEKKQPVAFWCNPISGHNTLYWYLQNLGQGPELLIRYENEEAVDDSQLPKDRFSAERLKGVDSTLKIQPAELGDSAVYLCASSEGDLADTQYFGPGTRLTVL.

There are a few counts of this clone. V usage is TRBV28 and J usage is TRBJ2-7; 8 bases agree with TRBD1. V was pared by 5 bases and J by 3 bases, with 12 bases of the junction left unmatched. The CDR3 runs to 16 residues. The germline V gene encodes CDR1 MDHEN and CDR2 SYDVKM. CDR3 sequence (DNA): TGTGCCAGCAGTCGCAACCTTGACAGGGGCCTCTACGAGCAGTACTTC. Translation gives CASSRNLDRGLYEQYF.

The CDR3, as DNA: TGTGCCAGCAGTTTTCGGGGATTCGCTCTGGGTCCGGATTCACCCCTCCACTTT. This gives the protein CASSFRGFALGPDSPLHF. V and J are TRBV27 and TRBJ1-6; D remains unclear. Germline V gene lookup returns CDR1 MNHEY and CDR2 SMNVEV (reference sequence). V was cut by 3 bases and J by 8 bases, with 23 bases left in between. The CDR3 runs 18 residues.

The CDR3 DNA reads as TGTGCCAGCAGCCAAGGACGGAAAAACATTCAGTACTTC. Protein: CASSQGRKNIQYF. This chain connects TRBV12-3 or TRBV12-4 to TRBJ2-4; D unresolved. With 6 bases removed from V and 4 bases from J, the gap between germline ends came to 10 bases. The length of the CDR3 is 13 residues.

The chain is built from TRBV27 and TRBJ1-1; D ambiguous. The CDR3 covers 16 residues. Germline CDR1 and CDR2: MNHEY and SMNVEV (reference sequence). V was clipped by 2 bases and J by 0 bases, with 13 bases between them. The CDR3: CASSLGVGRMNTEAFF. CDR3 coding DNA: TGTGCCAGCAGTTTAGGTGTAGGGAGAATGAACACTGAAGCTTTCTTT.

The chain is built from TRBV2 and TRBJ2-2, with TRBD2 as a possible D gene (7 bases). Trimming removed 7 bases from V and 0 bases from J, with 12 bases in between. The CDR3 totals 15 residues. Germline V gives CDR1 SNHLY, CDR2 FYNNEI. The CDR3 reads CASKGGVANTGELFF. CDR3 DNA: TGTGCCAGCAAGGGGGGGGTTGCGAACACCGGGGAGCTGTTTTTT.

This chain joins TRBV15 and TRBJ2-1; D possibly corresponds to TRBD2 (7 bases). V gave up 1 base and J gave up 5 bases, with 12 bases separating them. The V gene's germline CDR1 is LNHNV and CDR2 YYDKDF (reference sequence). The CDR3 covers 15 residues. The CDR3 nucleotides read TGTGCCACCAGCAGAGTGGGGGGGGGCAACAATGAGCAGTTCTTC. Translation: CATSRVGGGNNEQFF.

The J gene is TRBJ1-1, the V gene TRBV4-3; D may be TRBD1 (5 bases). The CDR3 contains 19 residues. Germline V gene lookup returns CDR1 LGHNA and CDR2 YSLEER. V was pared by 0 bases and J by 1 base, with 21 bases between. CDR3 sequence reads: CASSQESWGPGLENTEAFF. The CDR3 DNA reads as TGCGCCAGCAGCCAAGAATCGTGGGGACCAGGCCTAGAGAACACTGAAGCTTTCTTT.

This clone has only one observation. The V gene is TRBV4-2, the J gene TRBJ2-5, with no clear D. From germline, CDR1 is LGHNA and CDR2 YNFKEQ. This CDR3 has 15 residues. The germline V and J ends were trimmed by 1 base and 1 base, with 10 bases remaining between them. The CDR3 region is CASSQVGRVQETQYF. The CDR3 DNA reads TGTGCCAGCAGCCAAGTAGGACGAGTCCAAGAGACCCAGTACTTC.

The chain recombines TRBV19 with TRBJ2-7; a possible D gene is TRBD1 (6 bases). V was trimmed by 3 bases and J by 2 bases, leaving 14 bases between them. CDR1 is LNHDA, CDR2 SQIVND, per germline (reference sequence). This CDR3 is built from 15 residues. DNA of the CDR3: TGTGCCAGTAGTATGGCCACAGGGTCGGCCTACGAGCAGTACTTC. Residues: CASSMATGSAYEQYF.

V is TRBV13 and J is TRBJ2-5; D remains unclear. The CDR3 consists of 18 residues. Trimming removed 4 bases from V and 2 bases from J, with 23 bases in between. The germline V gene has CDR1 PRHDT and CDR2 FYEKMQ (reference sequence). The CDR3 nucleotides read TGTGCCAGCAGCTCAAGAATACGACATAATGAGGAGCAAGAGACCCAGTACTTC. Translating it yields CASSSRIRHNEEQETQYF.